A single sample gave rise to the 9 T cell receptor beta chains below, sequenced in a study of blood T cell repertoires in COVID-19. The repertoire was sequenced with immunoSEQ multiplex PCR; TCRdb's copy has only in-frame clones and lacks some. The sample shows some 19,000 clones, roughly 88% of them seen only once. Sequencing was performed on peripheral blood. These receptors were taken from a human donor in a cohort sampled during active COVID-19. The donor label of this sample is uncertain.

The chain links TRBV2 to TRBJ2-5; TRBD2 agrees at 9 bases. CDR3 length: 13 amino acids. Germline V lookup: CDR1 SNHLY, CDR2 FYNNEI. Unmatched junction bases numbered 2, after V lost 4 bases and J lost 5 bases. The CDR3 sequence is CASSVSGSETQYF. The DNA of the CDR3 is TGTGCCAGCAGTGTTAGCGGGAGTGAGACCCAGTACTTC.

The V gene is TRBV2, the J gene TRBJ2-6, with TRBD1 matching 7 bases. The CDR3 is 16 amino acids. Losses at the gene ends were 6 bases for V and 0 bases for J; bases not matched to a gene: 5. Germline V gives CDR1 SNHLY, CDR2 FYNNEI. In DNA form, the CDR3 reads TGTGCCAGCAGCCGGAGACAGGGCTCTGGGGCCAACGTCCTGACTTTC. Residues: CASSRRQGSGANVLTF.

J is TRBJ1-5 and V is TRBV30; tentative D call: TRBD1 (6 bases). Per germline, CDR1 GTSNPN and CDR2 SVGIG (reference sequence). Deletions cut 2 bases from V and 5 bases from J, with 13 bases between. CDR3 length equals 14 residues. CDR3 loop: CAWSRGTSDQPQHF. CDR3 DNA sequence: TGTGCCTGGAGTAGGGGGACCTCAGATCAGCCCCAGCATTTT.

The J gene is TRBJ1-6, the V gene TRBV10-3, with D possibly matching TRBD1 (6 bases). Germline V gives CDR1 ENHRY, CDR2 SYGVKD. Trimming cost V 0 bases and J 6 bases, with 15 bases left between them. The length of the CDR3 is 17 residues. CDR3 sequence (DNA): TGTGCCATCAGTGAGTCGCCGGTCCTAGGGGGTAATTCACCCCTCCACTTT. Translating gives CAISESPVLGGNSPLHF.

The chain uses TRBV11-1 and TRBJ2-1, with D possibly matching TRBD2 (5 bases). Germline CDR1 reads SGHAT; CDR2 reads FQDESV (reference sequence). Trimming cost V 8 bases and J 8 bases, with 16 bases left between them. The CDR3 consists of 13 residues. The CDR3 region is CASSDSGKYEQFF. In nucleotides, the CDR3 is TGTGCCAGCTCTGACTCGGGGAAATATGAGCAGTTCTTC.

The J gene is TRBJ2-2, the V gene TRBV5-1; 9 nucleotides align to TRBD1. Germline V gene data show CDR1 as SGHRS and CDR2 as YFSETQ. V trimming: 0 bases; J trimming: 3 bases; junction bases outside the gene matches: 3. This CDR3 spans 16 amino acids. CDR3 nucleotide sequence: TGCGCCAGCAGCTTGGGGGGACAGGGCTACACCGGGGAGCTGTTTTTT. Its translation: CASSLGGQGYTGELFF. Full variable domain (missing parts from reference TRBV5-1 and TRBJ2-2): KAGVTQTPRYLIKTRGQQVTLSCSPISGHRSVSWYQQTPGQGLQFLFEYFSETQRNKGNFPGRFSGRQFSNSRSEMNVSTLELGDSALYLCASSLGGQGYTGELFFGEGSRLTVL.

The V and J genes are TRBV10-2 and TRBJ2-7; D is unclear. V was shortened by 8 bases and J by 6 bases, with 17 bases between the two germline ends. The CDR3 runs 13 residues. CDR1 and CDR2 (germline): WSHSY, SAAADI. The CDR3 protein is CASGDQRMGEQYF. The DNA for the CDR3 is TGCGCCAGCGGCGACCAGCGAATGGGCGAGCAGTACTTC.

This chain links TRBV6-5 with TRBJ2-7; 10 positions match TRBD1. The CDR3 length is 13 residues. The germline gives CDR1 MNHEY, CDR2 SVGAGI. The junction had 6 bases not matched to a gene; V was cut back by 10 bases and J by 3 bases. CDR3 nucleotide sequence: TGTGCCACTAGGACAGGGGGGATCTACGAGCAGTACTTC. Protein product: CATRTGGIYEQYF.

By sample fraction, this clone is medium-sized. V is TRBV7-7 and J is TRBJ2-5, with 12 bases fitting TRBD2. The trim removed 1 base at V and 5 bases at J, leaving 11 bases unmatched. The CDR3 runs to 18 residues. CDR1 and CDR2 from the germline V gene are SSHAT and FNYEAQ (reference sequence). CDR3: CASSLGAASGRAWETQYF. The CDR3 nucleotides are TGTGCCAGCAGCTTAGGTGCGGCTAGCGGGAGGGCCTGGGAGACCCAGTACTTC.